Only one count was recorded for the clone carrying this TCR beta chain. Its cognate antigen is unknown. The sample originates from a study of chemoradiotherapy in HPV16-positive cancers. Overall study context: Candidate HPV-specific clones and shared TCR motifs came from a couple of HPV16-positive patients. Study conclusions and caveats: Better recurrence-free survival went with HPV-responsive T-cell expansion in HPV16-positive patients. During treatment, candidate HPV-specific clones and E7-related motifs expanded in tumor.

Clones were read by immunoSEQ multiplex PCR, and TCRdb kept only the in-frame ones, dropping some. The sample shows 8,000 to 10,000 clones, 70% to 90% of them seen only once. Repeated repertoire sampling spanned the course of chemoradiotherapy. V was cut by 1 base and J by 1 base, with 11 bases left in between. This CDR3 has 16 amino acids. The V gene's germline CDR1 is LNHDA and CDR2 SQIVND (reference sequence). This clonotype was obtained from a human donor with HPV-associated anogenital cancer. This chain uses TRBV19 with TRBJ1-5; D call uncertain. Sequenced material: tumor tissue, taken from a patient who underwent chemoradiotherapy. The CDR3 spells CASSIGDGRSNQPQHF. CDR3 DNA sequence: TGTGCCAGTAGTATAGGAGACGGGAGAAGCAATCAGCCCCAGCATTTT.